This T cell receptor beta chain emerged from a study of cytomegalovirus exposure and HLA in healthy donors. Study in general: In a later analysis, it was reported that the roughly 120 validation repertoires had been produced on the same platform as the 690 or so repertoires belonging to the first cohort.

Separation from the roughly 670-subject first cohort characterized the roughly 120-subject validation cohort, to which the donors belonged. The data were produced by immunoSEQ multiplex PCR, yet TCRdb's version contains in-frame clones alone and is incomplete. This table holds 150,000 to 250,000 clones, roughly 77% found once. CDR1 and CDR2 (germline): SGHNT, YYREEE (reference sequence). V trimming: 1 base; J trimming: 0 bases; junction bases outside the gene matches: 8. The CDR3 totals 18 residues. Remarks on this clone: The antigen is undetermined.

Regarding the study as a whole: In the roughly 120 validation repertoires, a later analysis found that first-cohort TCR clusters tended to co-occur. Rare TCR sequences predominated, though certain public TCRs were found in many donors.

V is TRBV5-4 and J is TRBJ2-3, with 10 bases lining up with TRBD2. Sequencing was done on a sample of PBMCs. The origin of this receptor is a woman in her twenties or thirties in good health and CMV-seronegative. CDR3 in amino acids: CASSLLKLAGQSTDTQYF. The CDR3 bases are TGTGCCAGCAGCTTGTTAAAACTAGCGGGACAGAGCACAGATACGCAGTATTTT.